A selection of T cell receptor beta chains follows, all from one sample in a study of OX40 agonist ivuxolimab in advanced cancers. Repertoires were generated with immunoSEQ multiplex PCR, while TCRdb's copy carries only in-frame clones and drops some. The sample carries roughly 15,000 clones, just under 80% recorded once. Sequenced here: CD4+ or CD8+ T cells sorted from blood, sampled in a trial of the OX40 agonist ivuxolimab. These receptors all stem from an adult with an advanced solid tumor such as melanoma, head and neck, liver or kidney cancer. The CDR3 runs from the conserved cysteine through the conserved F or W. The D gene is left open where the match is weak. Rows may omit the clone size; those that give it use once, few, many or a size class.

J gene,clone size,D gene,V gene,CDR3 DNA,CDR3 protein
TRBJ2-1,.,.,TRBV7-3,TGTGCCAGCAGCCACGGGCCCGGGAGCCTCAATGAGCAGTTCTTC,CASSHGPGSLNEQFF
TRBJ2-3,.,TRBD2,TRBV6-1,TGTGCCAGCAGCGGAGCGGGAGATGGTCCAGATACGCAGTATTTT,CASSGAGDGPDTQYF
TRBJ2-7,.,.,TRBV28,TGTGCCAGCAGTTTACGGGCCTACGAGCAGTACTTC,CASSLRAYEQYF
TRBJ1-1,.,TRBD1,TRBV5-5,TGTGCCAGCAGCTTTCATTGGGCAGGGGGAGACACTGAAGCTTTCTTT,CASSFHWAGGDTEAFF
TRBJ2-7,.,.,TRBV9,TGTGCCAGCAGCGTAGGCAGGGGAGACTACGAGCAGTACTTC,CASSVGRGDYEQYF
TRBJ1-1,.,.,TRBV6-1,TGTGCCAGCAGGGACAGCGAAGCTTTCTTT,CASRDSEAFF
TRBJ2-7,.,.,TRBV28,TGTGCCAGCACCTATGTCTCCTCCTACGAGCAGTACTTC,CASTYVSSYEQYF
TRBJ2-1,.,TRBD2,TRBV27,TGTGCCATCAGTGATCCGGGACTAGCCTACAATGAGCAGTTCTTC,CAISDPGLAYNEQFF
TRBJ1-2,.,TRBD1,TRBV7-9,TGTGCCAGCAGCTTAGGGACAGGGACTAGCTATGGCTACACCTTC,CASSLGTGTSYGYTF
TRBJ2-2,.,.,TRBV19,TGTGCCAGTAGTTTCACAGGTACCGGGGAGCTGTTTTTT,CASSFTGTGELFF
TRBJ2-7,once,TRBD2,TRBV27,TGTGCCAGCAGTCCAACCCCCCCTAGCTGGGGGGGGTACCACGAGCAGTACTTC,CASSPTPPSWGGYHEQYF
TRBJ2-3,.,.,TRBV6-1,TGTGCCAGCAGTGATGGGGGGCCGGGAGTGGATACGCAGTATTTT,CASSDGGPGVDTQYF
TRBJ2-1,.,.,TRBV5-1,TGCGCCAGCAGCCCACGGACCAGCTACAATGAGCAGTTCTTC,CASSPRTSYNEQFF
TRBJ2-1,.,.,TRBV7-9,TGTGCCAGCAGCTTTGGGGGGGGGCCGAGGAATGAGCAGTTCTTC,CASSFGGGPRNEQFF
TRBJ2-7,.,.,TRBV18,TGTGCCAGCTCACCCACCCCTCCAGGGAGCGGGTACGAGCAGTACTTC,CASSPTPPGSGYEQYF
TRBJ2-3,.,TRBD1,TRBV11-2,TGTGCCAGCAGCTTCCTCCGGGACAGTAGCACAGATACGCAGTATTTT,CASSFLRDSSTDTQYF
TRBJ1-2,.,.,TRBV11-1,TGTGCCAGCAGCTCCCTAGGTACGGGCGGCTACACCTTC,CASSSLGTGGYTF
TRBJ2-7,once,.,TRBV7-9,TGTGCCAGCAGCCAAGCGAGCTACGAGCAGTACTTC,CASSQASYEQYF
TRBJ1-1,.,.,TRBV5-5,TGTGCCAGCAGCCCGGAACCGGGCTCACGGGAAGCTTTCTTT,CASSPEPGSREAFF
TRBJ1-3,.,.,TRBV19,TGTGCCAGTAGTATAGATCCGGACTTTAGGGACACCATATATTTT,CASSIDPDFRDTIYF
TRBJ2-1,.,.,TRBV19,TGTGCCAGTAGTATACACTCCCCAGGGCATGAGCAGTTCTTC,CASSIHSPGHEQFF
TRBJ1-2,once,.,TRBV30,TGTGCCTGGAGTCCCCCGACAGGCAACTATGGCTACACCTTC,CAWSPPTGNYGYTF
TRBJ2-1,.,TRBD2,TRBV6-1,TGTGCCAGCAGAGCCCCTAGCGGGGGGTACAATGAGCAGTTCTTC,CASRAPSGGYNEQFF
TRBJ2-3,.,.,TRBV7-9,TGTGCCAGCAGCTTAGTTGGCACAGATACGCAGTATTTT,CASSLVGTDTQYF
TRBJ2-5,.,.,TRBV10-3,TGTGCCATCGGAAGCGGGTGGGAGACCCAGTACTTC,CAIGSGWETQYF
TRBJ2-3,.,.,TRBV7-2,TGTGCCAGCAGCTTATTGTCAGATACGCAGTATTTT,CASSLLSDTQYF
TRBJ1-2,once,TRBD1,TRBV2,TGTGCCAGCAGTGAAGGGGGACAGGTCCCGTGGGGCTACACCTTC,CASSEGGQVPWGYTF
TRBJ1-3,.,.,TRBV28,TGTGCCAGCAGTTTTGACTCCTCTGGAAACACCATATATTTT,CASSFDSSGNTIYF
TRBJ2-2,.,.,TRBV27,TGTGCCAGCAGAAGGCGGGAGAACACCGGGGAGCTGTTTTTT,CASRRRENTGELFF
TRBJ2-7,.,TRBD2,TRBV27,TGTGCCAGCAGCCCAGGACTAGCGGGAGGCCACGAGCAGTACTTC,CASSPGLAGGHEQYF
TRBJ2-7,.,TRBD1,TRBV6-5,TGTGCCAGCAGTTACTCGAACCAGGGGGAGTACGAGCAGTACTTC,CASSYSNQGEYEQYF
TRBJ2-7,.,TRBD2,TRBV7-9,TGTGCCAGCAGCTTAACTAGCGGAGGGGCCTCCTACGAGCAGTACTTC,CASSLTSGGASYEQYF
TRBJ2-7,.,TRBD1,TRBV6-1,TGTGCCAGCAGTATCTGGACAGGGGTCTCATACGAGCAGTACTTC,CASSIWTGVSYEQYF
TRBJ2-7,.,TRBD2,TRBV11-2,TGTGCCAGCGGGCTAGCGGACTCCTACGAGCAGTACTTC,CASGLADSYEQYF
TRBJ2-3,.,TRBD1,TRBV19,TGTGCCAGTAGCCGATGGACAGGAGACACAGATACGCAGTATTTT,CASSRWTGDTDTQYF
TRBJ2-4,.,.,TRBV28,TGTGCCAGCAGTTTGGAATGGGGTTCCAAAAACATTCAGTACTTC,CASSLEWGSKNIQYF
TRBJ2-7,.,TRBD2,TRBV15,TGTGCCACCAGCAGAGATTGGGGGGGCGAGCAGTACTTC,CATSRDWGGEQYF
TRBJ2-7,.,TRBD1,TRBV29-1,TGCAGCGTTGACGGGACAGGGGGCCCCTCCTACGAGCAGTACTTC,CSVDGTGGPSYEQYF
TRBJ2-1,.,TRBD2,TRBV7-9,TGTGCCAGCAGCGGACTAGCGGGAGTGGAGCAGTTCTTC,CASSGLAGVEQFF
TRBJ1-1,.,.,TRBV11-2,TGTGCCAGCAGCGGAGGACTGAAGGCTGAAGCTTTCTTT,CASSGGLKAEAFF
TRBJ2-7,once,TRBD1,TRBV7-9,TGCGCCAGCAGCTCCGGGACAGTCCCCGAGCAGTACTTC,CASSSGTVPEQYF
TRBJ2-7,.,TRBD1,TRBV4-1,TGCGCCAGCAGCCAGAGGACAGGGCACTACGAGCAGTACTTC,CASSQRTGHYEQYF
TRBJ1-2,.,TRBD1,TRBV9,TGTGCCAGCAGGGGGACAGGGGCGAAAGATAACTATGGCTACACCTTC,CASRGTGAKDNYGYTF
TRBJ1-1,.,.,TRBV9,TGTGCCAGCAGGGGGGCGCACACTGAAGCTTTCTTT,CASRGAHTEAFF
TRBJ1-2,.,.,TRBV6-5,TGTGCCAGCAGTTATTCCACAGGGAGTGGCTATGGCTACACCTTC,CASSYSTGSGYGYTF
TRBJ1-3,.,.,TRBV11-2,TGTGCCAGCAGCTTAGGGGGAGGCCCAAGCTCTGGAAACACCATATATTTT,CASSLGGGPSSGNTIYF